This T cell receptor beta chain was profiled in a study of T cell repertoires in cytomegalovirus infection. The table lists this clonotype with a count of one. Antigen specificity is unknown. Compared with germline, one end of the junction differs, possibly owing to a read error. From germline, CDR1 is SEHNR and CDR2 FQNEAQ (reference sequence). The CDR3 covers 14 residues. Via MiXCR, TCRdb re-called the reads, giving one row per CDR3 protein. Here the sample spans some 680,000 distinct CDR3 sequences, 35% to 45% being singletons. Whole-study findings and limits: The ex vivo response showed dominance by HLA-C-restricted CMV-specific TCR beta clonotypes. Individuals carrying CMV plus the relevant HLA were identified by cumulative frequency of public TCR beta families.

The chain couples TRBV7-9 to TRBJ2-7; D is perhaps TRBD1 or TRBD2 (5 bases each). Sequencing was performed on PBMCs. This receptor was identified in a human donor in good health (CMV status not recorded). Some clones in this sample may be carry-over from other donors' samples. CDR3 coding DNA: TGTTCCAGCAGCTCATGGACTGGGGCGTACGAGCAGTACTTC. As protein: CSSSSWTGAYEQYF.